This TCR beta chain was recovered during a study of T cells in Graves' hyperthyroidism and ophthalmopathy. There are many counts of this clonotype. There are 21 residues in the CDR3. CDR1 is MDHEN and CDR2 is SYDVKM in the germline V gene. After removal of 5 bases from V and 0 bases from J, the junction contained 17 bases not matched to a gene. PBMCs stemmed from over 7.5 ml fresh peripheral blood. The TCR beta CDR3 regions underwent amplification using RNA transcripts as the source. First-round RT-PCR targeting the TCR CDR3 was performed with the HTBI primer set. TCRdb used MiXCR to reprocess the multiplex PCR reads, holding one entry per CDR3 protein. This table holds hundreds of thousands of distinct CDR3 sequences, 13% to 15% found once.

The sequencing input was blood. The TCR sequence derives from a woman aged 50 to 60 with Graves' ophthalmopathy. This chain joins TRBV28 and TRBJ2-3, with 13 bases matching TRBD2. As DNA, the CDR3 is TGTGCCAGCAGTGGTATCCTTTGGACTAGCGGGAGAGTTTCTAGCACAGATACGCAGTATTTT. This codes for CASSGILWTSGRVSSTDTQYF.